This T cell receptor beta chain originates from a study of T cell clones after liver transplantation. Study-level points and caveats: These preliminary findings come from unstandardized post-transplant sampling times.

On this clone itself: The antigen is unknown.

This CDR3 has 12 residues. The V end was cut by 5 bases, the J end by 9 bases, with 11 bases between. Per germline, CDR1 SGHTA and CDR2 FQGNSA. TCRdb keeps only in-frame clones here, not all; method: immunoSEQ multiplex PCR. This table has some 70,000 clones, roughly nine tenths appearing once. This rearrangement joins TRBV7-2 to TRBJ2-1; no clear D gene. Sample: CD4+ T cells from blood, taken before liver transplant. This TCR derives from a human donor who received a liver transplant. The CDR3 region is CASSAARGEQFF. CDR3 nucleotides: TGTGCCAGCAGCGCCGCTCGAGGTGAGCAGTTCTTC.